A single sample is the source of the 31 T cell receptor beta chains below, sequenced in a study of PD-L1 blockade in urothelial cancer. Method: immunoSEQ multiplex PCR; TCRdb's copy keeps in-frame clones and lacks some. The sample contains tens of thousands of clones, about nine tenths of which appear only once. Time point in this sample: peripheral blood 6 weeks after treatment start. The source was PBMCs, collected around atezolizumab (anti-PD-L1) treatment. Receptors were obtained from a man aged 55-75 years with urothelial cancer.

The chain couples TRBV5-1 to TRBJ1-2; perhaps TRBD1 as D (5 bases). V lost 1 base to trimming and J lost 5 bases, with 9 bases between them. Germline loops: CDR1 SGHRS, CDR2 YFSETQ. The CDR3 is 13 amino acids. The CDR3 reads CASSLPTAYGYTF. For the CDR3, the DNA is TGCGCCAGCAGCTTGCCGACAGCGTATGGCTACACCTTC.

The chain employs TRBV5-5 and TRBJ1-1; 8 nucleotides agree with TRBD1. J gave up 5 bases and V 4 bases, and 7 bases lay outside the gene matches. This CDR3 contains 14 residues. The germline gives CDR1 SGHKS, CDR2 YYEKEE (reference sequence). This CDR3 reads CASSTGQGWTEAFF. Here the CDR3 DNA reads TGTGCCAGCAGCACAGGACAGGGCTGGACTGAAGCTTTCTTT. Full variable domain (remainder filled in from reference TRBV5-5 and TRBJ1-1): DAGVTQSPTHLIKTRGQQVTLRCSPISGHKSVSWYQQVLGQGPQFIFQYYEKEERGRGNFPDRFSARQFPNYSSELNVNALLLGDSALYLCASSTGQGWTEAFFGQGTRLTVV.

The chain is built from TRBV7-9 and TRBJ2-3; perhaps TRBD1 as D (5 bases). CDR3 length: 15 amino acids. Deletions cut 1 base from V and 1 base from J, with 9 bases between. Germline values: CDR1 SEHNR, CDR2 FQNEAQ (reference sequence). The DNA of the CDR3 is TGTGCCAGCAGCTTAGGACAAGGGGGCACAGATACGCAGTATTTT. As protein: CASSLGQGGTDTQYF.

The chain uses TRBV28 and TRBJ2-5; 11 nucleotides align to TRBD2. Looked up from germline, CDR1 is MDHEN and CDR2 is SYDVKM. This CDR3 is 17 amino acids long. Losses at the gene ends were 6 bases for V and 1 base for J; bases not matched to a gene: 10. The CDR3 loop reads CASRSRRLAGFQETQYF. CDR3 coding DNA: TGTGCCAGCAGATCCAGGCGACTAGCGGGATTCCAAGAGACCCAGTACTTC.

Only a few counts were recorded for this clone. At one end, the junction sequence differs from germline, possibly due to a read error. The V gene is TRBV6-6, the J gene TRBJ1-2, with D perhaps matching TRBD1 (6 bases). The CDR3 length is 16 residues. From germline, CDR1 is MNHNY and CDR2 SVGAGI (reference sequence). The CDR3 sequence: CASRYRTWTANYGYTF. The CDR3 DNA follows: TGTGCCAGCCGTTACAGAACCTGGACAGCTAACTATGGCTACACCTTC.

This clone was counted a single time. V is TRBV7-9 and J is TRBJ1-3; TRBD1 agrees at 7 bases. V gave up 11 bases and J gave up 2 bases; unmatched junction bases: 3. Germline V gene lookup returns CDR1 SEHNR and CDR2 FQNEAQ (reference sequence). CDR3 size: 12 residues. The CDR3 coding sequence is TGTGCCTCAAGGGGGCCTGGAAACACCATATATTTT. Translation: CASRGPGNTIYF.

This chain joins TRBV30 and TRBJ2-1, with 8 bases aligning to TRBD2. Germline trimming cut 6 bases from V and 9 bases from J; bases unmatched to any gene: 16. The CDR3 totals 15 residues. Germline V gives CDR1 GTSNPN, CDR2 SVGIG (reference sequence). CDR3 sequence: CACISQTGGPFEQFF. The CDR3 DNA reads TGTGCCTGCATCTCCCAAACGGGAGGGCCCTTTGAGCAGTTCTTC. The full variable domain, its missing parts supplied by reference TRBV30 and TRBJ2-1, is SQTIHQWPATLVQPVGSPLSLECTVEGTSNPNLYWYRQAAGRGLQLLFYSVGIGQISSEVPQNLSASRPQDRQFILSSKKLLLSDSGFYLCACISQTGGPFEQFFGPGTRLTVL.

The rearrangement uses TRBV30 and TRBJ2-2, with D unclear. Germline V gene sequence: CDR1 GTSNPN, CDR2 SVGIG (reference sequence). This CDR3 spans 11 amino acids. V shed 2 bases and J shed 9 bases, with 7 bases lying between them. CDR3 coding DNA: TGTGCCTGGAGTTGGCCCCGGGAGCTGTTTTTT. It codes for CAWSWPRELFF.

This chain links TRBV19 with TRBJ2-5; 7 positions match TRBD2. Germline CDR1 and CDR2: LNHDA and SQIVND (reference sequence). V gave up 9 bases and J gave up 2 bases; unmatched junction bases: 12. This CDR3 is 15 amino acids long. DNA of the CDR3: TGTGCCAGCACGGCGGCGGCGGGGGTACAAGAGACCCAGTACTTC. This sequence encodes CASTAAAGVQETQYF.

Only a few counts were recorded for this clone. The chain employs TRBV6-6 and TRBJ1-5; a possible D gene is TRBD1 (5 bases). CDR1 is MNHNY, CDR2 SVGAGI, per germline (reference sequence). Deletions cut 0 bases from V and 5 bases from J, with 11 bases between. The CDR3 has 15 amino acids. The CDR3 sequence: CASSYSIREDQPQHF. The CDR3, as DNA: TGTGCCAGCAGTTACTCGATCAGGGAGGATCAGCCCCAGCATTTT.

V is TRBV19 and J is TRBJ2-5; TRBD1 aligns across 9 bases. The germline CDR1 and CDR2 sequences are LNHDA and SQIVND (reference sequence). The CDR3 is 14 amino acids. V dropped 8 bases and J dropped 1; count of bases not matched to a gene: 5. The CDR3, as DNA: TGTGCCAGTTCCGACAGGGGGATCCAAGAGACCCAGTACTTC. It encodes CASSDRGIQETQYF. Drawing the rest from reference TRBV19 and TRBJ2-5, the complete variable domain is DGGITQSPKYLFRKEGQNVTLSCEQNLNHDAMYWYRQDPGQGLRLIYYSQIVNDFQKGDIAEGYSVSREKKESFPLTVTSAQKNPTAFYLCASSDRGIQETQYFGPGTRLLVL.

The chain uses TRBV11-1 and TRBJ1-2; D remains unclear. Trimming pared 5 bases from V and 4 bases from J, leaving 14 bases between. The CDR3 runs 14 residues. CDR1 SGHAT and CDR2 FQDESV come from the germline V gene (reference sequence). The CDR3 here is CASSPSGRGYGYTF. The CDR3 nucleotides are TGTGCCAGCAGCCCCTCCGGAAGAGGCTATGGCTACACCTTC.

The chain employs TRBV19 and TRBJ1-6; D possibly corresponds to TRBD1 (5 bases). Germline assignment: CDR1 LNHDA and CDR2 SQIVND (reference sequence). CDR3 length equals 14 residues. V was cut by 5 bases and J by 9 bases, with 14 bases left in between. CDR3 region: CASSSGARSSPLHF. CDR3 bases: TGTGCCAGTAGTTCTGGGGCCAGGAGTTCACCCCTCCACTTT. Full variable domain (rest looked up from reference TRBV19 and TRBJ1-6): DGGITQSPKYLFRKEGQNVTLSCEQNLNHDAMYWYRQDPGQGLRLIYYSQIVNDFQKGDIAEGYSVSREKKESFPLTVTSAQKNPTAFYLCASSSGARSSPLHFGNGTRLTVT.

The gene calls are TRBV21-1 and TRBJ2-3; TRBD1 is taken as the D call from the table, unchecked against the DNA. TRBV21-1 is a recognized pseudogene. The CDR3 consists of 18 residues. The CDR3 sequence is CASSKAQGTGQGTDTQYF. The CDR3 DNA is TGTGCCAGCAGCAAAGCCCAAGGGACGGGACAGGGCACAGATACGCAGTATTTT.

This chain uses TRBV5-1 with TRBJ1-2; TRBD1 is a possible D gene (5 bases). Germline V CDR1 and CDR2: SGHRS, YFSETQ. This CDR3 region has 14 residues. V lost 4 bases to trimming and J lost 4 bases, with 14 bases between them. The CDR3 DNA reads as TGCGCCAGCAGCACAAACCAGGGTTCCTATGGCTACACCTTC. Its protein is CASSTNQGSYGYTF.

In this sample, this clone turned up a few times. V is TRBV7-8 and J is TRBJ2-7, with 7 bases identical to TRBD1. The CDR3 has 16 residues. Trimming at V came to 0 bases and at J to 3 bases, leaving 8 bases not matched to a gene. Per germline, CDR1 SGHVS and CDR2 FQNEAQ. CDR3 DNA sequence: TGTGCCAGCAGCTTAGCGATCTTGGCAGGGGGCTACGAGCAGTACTTC. Translating gives CASSLAILAGGYEQYF.

This sequence joins TRBV7-2 and TRBJ1-2; 8 bases align to TRBD1. The CDR3 sequence is 14 residues long. With V trimmed by 4 bases and J by 6 bases, 7 bases remained unmatched. Germline values: CDR1 SGHTA, CDR2 FQGNSA. CDR3 nucleotide sequence: TGTGCCAGCAGCTCGGGAACAGGGGGTCATGGCTACACCTTC. It codes for CASSSGTGGHGYTF.

The chain uses TRBV11-2 and TRBJ2-5, with a possible D match to TRBD1 (6 bases). This CDR3 is built from 13 residues. V was pared by 0 bases and J by 5 bases, with 7 bases between. In germline, CDR1 is SGHAT, CDR2 FQNNGV. CDR3 sequence: CASSLEQGETQYF. As DNA, the CDR3 is TGTGCCAGCAGCTTAGAACAGGGTGAGACCCAGTACTTC.

V usage is TRBV19 and J usage is TRBJ1-1; 7 nucleotides line up with TRBD1. The germline V gene encodes CDR1 LNHDA and CDR2 SQIVND (reference sequence). J lost 3 bases, V lost 7 bases, and 5 bases had no gene match. CDR3 length: 13 amino acids. CDR3 DNA: TGTGCCAGTACGAGGGGGCGCGACACTGAAGCTTTCTTT. Translating gives CASTRGRDTEAFF.

The chain has TRBV13 and TRBJ2-7; 10 nucleotides agree with TRBD1. The CDR3 is 14 amino acids. Germline trimming cut 5 bases from V and 3 bases from J; bases unmatched to any gene: 4. Germline V lookup: CDR1 PRHDT, CDR2 FYEKMQ (reference sequence). CDR3 bases: TGTGCCAGCAGCCCGCGGACAGGGGGCTACGAGCAGTACTTC. It codes for CASSPRTGGYEQYF.

V gene TRBV19 combines with J gene TRBJ1-5; D possibly corresponds to TRBD1 (5 bases). The CDR3 length is 16 residues. Per the germline V gene, CDR1 is LNHDA and CDR2 is SQIVND (reference sequence). Trimming left V 6 bases short and J 1 base short, with 16 bases between. This CDR3 reads CASSPRTRESNQPQHF. CDR3 DNA sequence: TGTGCCAGTAGCCCGAGGACAAGAGAAAGCAATCAGCCCCAGCATTTT.

This chain connects TRBV13 to TRBJ1-1; D is perhaps TRBD1 (5 bases). Germline CDR1 PRHDT, CDR2 FYEKMQ (reference sequence). The V and J ends lost 3 bases and 7 bases respectively, with 9 bases between them. The CDR3 consists of 12 residues. The CDR3 is CASSFIRGEAFF. In DNA, the CDR3 is TGTGCCAGCAGCTTCATTAGGGGTGAAGCTTTCTTT.

The J gene is TRBJ2-3, the V gene TRBV4-2; the D is unclear. This CDR3 is 14 amino acids long. V lost 2 bases, J lost 0 bases, and 6 bases lay in between. The V gene's germline CDR1 is LGHNA and CDR2 YNFKEQ. The CDR3 DNA reads as TGTGCCAGCAGCCAAAGCAGGAGCACAGATACGCAGTATTTT. This sequence encodes CASSQSRSTDTQYF.

The genes are TRBV6-5 and TRBJ2-7; 8 bases are shared with TRBD2. Germline V gives CDR1 MNHEY, CDR2 SVGAGI. The CDR3 length is 14 residues. Germline trimming cut 5 bases from V and 4 bases from J; bases unmatched to any gene: 7. The CDR3 nucleotides read TGTGCCAGCAGTCCAGCGGGAGTTAGTTACGAGCAGTACTTC. Translated, it gives CASSPAGVSYEQYF.

The chain couples TRBV2 to TRBJ2-3; 10 bases fit TRBD2. Per germline, CDR1 SNHLY and CDR2 FYNNEI. Germline trimming cut 9 bases from V and 7 bases from J; bases unmatched to any gene: 19. The CDR3 is 17 amino acids. The CDR3 DNA sequence: TGTGCCAGACTATCGCAGCGGGAGGGCCATTTTACGCATACGCAGTATTTT. The encoded protein is CARLSQREGHFTHTQYF.

This clone was detected only once. The chain employs TRBV11-3 and TRBJ2-7, with TRBD1 matching over 7 bases. The germline V gene has CDR1 SGHNT and CDR2 YENEEA. This CDR3 comprises 16 residues. Trimming cost V 1 base and J 2 bases; bases outside gene matches: 8. The DNA of the CDR3 is TGTGCCAGCAGCTTAGGTCGGGACAGCAATACCTACGAGCAGTACTTC. Translated, it gives CASSLGRDSNTYEQYF.

Concerning this clone: One end of the junction fails to match germline, which may point to a read error. This rearrangement joins TRBV7-7 to TRBJ2-2; perhaps TRBD1 as D (5 bases). This CDR3 is 15 amino acids long. Germline CDR1 reads SSHAT; CDR2 reads FNYEAQ (reference sequence). CDR3 in amino acids: CASSLESTGTGELFF. The DNA of the CDR3 is TGTGCTAGCAGCCTCGAATCTACAGGCACCGGGGAGCTGTTTTTT.

The chain uses TRBV10-3 and TRBJ2-1; 11 nucleotides line up with TRBD2. The CDR3 is made up of 14 amino acids. CDR1 and CDR2 from the germline V gene are ENHRY and SYGVKD. Trimming cost V 4 bases and J 4 bases; bases outside gene matches: 0. DNA of the CDR3: TGTGCCATCAGTGGGACTAGCGGGTACAATGAGCAGTTCTTC. This translates into CAISGTSGYNEQFF.

The rearrangement joins TRBV30 to TRBJ2-5, with unresolved D. Trimming shortened V by 3 bases and J by 4 bases, and 9 bases separated the two germline ends. The V gene's germline CDR1 is GTSNPN and CDR2 SVGIG (reference sequence). The CDR3 length is 12 residues. The CDR3: CAWRNSPETQYF. In nucleotides, the CDR3 is TGTGCCTGGAGAAATAGCCCAGAGACCCAGTACTTC. The full variable domain, rest sourced from reference TRBV30 and TRBJ2-5, is SQTIHQWPATLVQPVGSPLSLECTVEGTSNPNLYWYRQAAGRGLQLLFYSVGIGQISSEVPQNLSASRPQDRQFILSSKKLLLSDSGFYLCAWRNSPETQYFGPGTRLLVL.

This chain connects TRBV29-1 to TRBJ2-1; a weak D match, TRBD1 (5 bases). Per germline, CDR1 SQVTM and CDR2 ANQGSEA. The CDR3 contains 15 residues. The V and J ends lost 3 bases and 3 bases respectively, with 15 bases between them. The DNA of the CDR3 is TGCAGCGTTGAGGGGCCGGGCCCTCTCTACAATGAGCAGTTCTTC. This sequence encodes CSVEGPGPLYNEQFF.

This clone was recorded only once. The chain is built from TRBV9 and TRBJ1-1; D unresolved. The germline V and J ends were trimmed by 4 bases and 4 bases, with 11 bases remaining between them. CDR3 length: 13 amino acids. In germline, CDR1 is SGDLS, CDR2 YYNGEE. The DNA of the CDR3 is TGTGCCAGCAGCCCCCGTGAGAGCACTGAAGCTTTCTTT. Translated, it gives CASSPRESTEAFF.